A selection of T cell receptor beta chains follows, all from one sample in a study of spatial heterogeneity in lung cancer. TCRdb re-called the 5' RACE reads with MiXCR, one entry per CDR3 protein. There are roughly 16,000 distinct CDR3 sequences in the sample; approximately 6.3% occur only once, and about 6.8% lies in the top ten. The starting material was lung tumor tissue, obtained at surgery. The receptors stem from a male donor with early-stage non-small cell lung cancer. CDR3s include the opening cysteine and the closing phenylalanine or tryptophan. The order of the fields is J gene, D gene, V gene, clone size, CDR3 protein, CDR3 DNA. The D gene is left open where the match is weak. Expanded clones are given a class, and other clones once, few, many or no size at all.

j_call: TRBJ2-5
d_call: NA
v_call: TRBV6-2/TRBV6-3
clone_size: many
cdr3_aa: CASSYQAGIQETQYF
cdr3_nt: TGTGCCAGCAGTTACCAGGCCGGGATTCAAGAGACCCAGTACTTC

j_call: TRBJ2-7
d_call: TRBD2
v_call: TRBV28
clone_size: many
cdr3_aa: CASSFPRGFDAYEQYF
cdr3_nt: TGTGCCAGCAGTTTCCCGCGGGGGTTTGATGCCTACGAGCAGTACTTC

j_call: TRBJ2-3
d_call: TRBD1
v_call: TRBV10-3
clone_size: many
cdr3_aa: CAIAAGTGADTQYF
cdr3_nt: TGTGCCATCGCCGCGGGGACAGGGGCAGATACGCAGTATTTT

j_call: TRBJ2-7
d_call: TRBD2
v_call: TRBV2
clone_size: many
cdr3_aa: CASSVKRENPYEQYF
cdr3_nt: TGTGCCAGCAGTGTGAAGCGGGAAAACCCCTACGAGCAGTACTTC

j_call: TRBJ2-7
d_call: TRBD2
v_call: TRBV20-1
clone_size: many
cdr3_aa: CSARWAGGSYEQYF
cdr3_nt: TGCAGTGCTCGCTGGGCGGGGGGGTCCTACGAGCAGTACTTC

j_call: TRBJ2-1
d_call: NA
v_call: TRBV5-1
clone_size: many
cdr3_aa: CASSGGPAREEQFF
cdr3_nt: TGCGCCAGCAGCGGGGGGCCGGCGCGGGAGGAGCAGTTCTTC

j_call: TRBJ2-1
d_call: NA
v_call: TRBV5-6
clone_size: many
cdr3_aa: CASSWGQGTYNEQFF
cdr3_nt: TGTGCCAGCAGCTGGGGACAAGGGACCTACAATGAGCAGTTCTTC

j_call: TRBJ1-2
d_call: NA
v_call: TRBV20-1
clone_size: many
cdr3_aa: CSDLPAYREGYTF
cdr3_nt: TGCAGTGACCTACCGGCCTACAGGGAAGGCTACACCTTC

j_call: TRBJ2-3
d_call: NA
v_call: TRBV29-1
clone_size: many
cdr3_aa: CSVEQGGGGTDTQYF
cdr3_nt: TGCAGCGTTGAACAGGGAGGGGGGGGCACAGATACGCAGTATTTT

j_call: TRBJ1-4
d_call: TRBD1
v_call: TRBV25-1
clone_size: NA
cdr3_aa: CASSGVPGQGTGEKLFF
cdr3_nt: TGTGCCAGCAGTGGAGTCCCGGGACAGGGAACCGGTGAAAAACTGTTTTTT